The rows below give T cell receptor beta chains drawn from one sample of a study of T cell changes during pregnancy in multiple sclerosis. TCRdb's copy holds only in-frame clones and misses some; the assay was immunoSEQ multiplex PCR. The sample lists over 40,000 clones, roughly nine tenths seen once, with roughly 1% in the top ten. The sample here was CD4+ T cells from peripheral blood mononuclear cells, taken in the second trimester of pregnancy. The origin of the receptors is a female donor with multiple sclerosis, enrolled in a pregnancy study. The CDR3 runs from the conserved cysteine through the conserved F or W. The D gene is left open where the match is weak. Part of the rows lack a size; the others show once, few, many or a class for expanded clones.

- TRBD2 TRBJ2-7 TRBV7-2 CASSRTGGSSYEQYF TGTGCCAGCAGCAGAACCGGCGGGAGCTCCTACGAGCAGTACTTC
- TRBD2 TRBJ2-5 TRBV5-4 CASSSPSGGLASETQYF TGTGCCAGCAGCTCTCCGTCTGGGGGACTAGCGTCAGAGACCCAGTACTTC
once - TRBJ1-1 TRBV28 CASSLLTGMNTEAFF TGTGCCAGCAGTTTATTAACAGGGATGAACACTGAAGCTTTCTTT
- TRBD2 TRBJ2-2 TRBV10-3 CAIRGLAGSTGELFF TGTGCCATCAGAGGACTAGCGGGAAGTACCGGGGAGCTGTTTTTT
- - TRBJ2-3 TRBV29-1 CSASGPAGDTQYF TGCAGCGCTTCGGGCCCGGCGGGAGATACGCAGTATTTT
- TRBD2 TRBJ2-7 TRBV27 CASRTSGTYEQYF TGTGCCAGCAGGACTAGCGGTACCTACGAGCAGTACTTC
- - TRBJ2-3 TRBV20-1 CSATNTQYF TGCAGCGCGACTAATACGCAGTATTTT
once - TRBJ1-1 TRBV19 CASSSDGRVTEAFF TGTGCCAGTAGTTCCGACGGCAGGGTGACTGAAGCTTTCTTT
- TRBD1 TRBJ1-5 TRBV5-5 CASSREQGRNQPQHF TGTGCCAGCAGCCGGGAACAGGGGCGTAATCAGCCCCAGCATTTT
- TRBD1 TRBJ2-7 TRBV6-5 CASRQGSEQYF TGTGCCAGCAGACAGGGGTCCGAGCAGTACTTC
- TRBD1 TRBJ2-7 TRBV19 CASSSRQGANEQYF TGTGCCAGTAGTAGCAGACAGGGAGCGAACGAGCAGTACTTC
- - TRBJ2-7 TRBV4-1 CASSQDRARGYEQYF TGCGCCAGCAGCCAAGACAGGGCGCGCGGTTACGAGCAGTACTTC
- - TRBJ2-7 TRBV11-2 CASSLIRTYEQYF TGTGCCAGCAGCTTAATCAGGACCTACGAGCAGTACTTC
once - TRBJ1-4 TRBV6-6 CASSPREREKLFF TGTGCCAGCAGCCCGCGGGAAAGGGAAAAACTGTTTTTT
- - TRBJ1-4 TRBV29-1 CSVGRGNEKLFF TGCAGCGTTGGAAGGGGCAATGAAAAACTGTTTTTT
- TRBD1 TRBJ2-2 TRBV6-6 CASRPQGVDTGELFF TGTGCCAGCAGACCCCAGGGGGTCGACACCGGGGAGCTGTTTTTT
- TRBD2 TRBJ2-3 TRBV9 CASSVSRRGLAGVGTDTQYF TGTGCCAGCAGCGTATCCCGGCGGGGACTAGCGGGAGTAGGGACAGATACGCAGTATTTT
- - TRBJ1-2 TRBV25-1 CASSEGPPYGYTF TGTGCCAGCAGTGAAGGGCCACCCTATGGCTACACCTTC
- TRBD2 TRBJ2-5 TRBV7-3 CASSLTAGEGGHHGTQYF TGTGCCAGCAGCTTAACAGCGGGAGAGGGGGGGCACCACGGGACCCAGTACTTC
- - TRBJ2-3 TRBV5-4 CASSATSRRLTDTQYF TGTGCCAGCAGCGCGACTAGTCGTAGATTAACAGATACGCAGTATTTT
- TRBD1 TRBJ2-1 TRBV6-6 CASRDRLYNEQFF TGTGCCAGCAGGGACAGGCTGTACAATGAGCAGTTCTTC
- - TRBJ2-2 TRBV28 CASSSAGLVPGELFF TGTGCCAGCAGTTCTGCAGGGTTAGTTCCCGGGGAGCTGTTTTTT
- TRBD1 TRBJ1-1 TRBV7-8 CASSRGQENTEAFF TGTGCCAGCAGCCGGGGACAGGAGAACACTGAAGCTTTCTTT
- TRBD1 TRBJ1-5 TRBV19 CASSVGTVSNQPQHF TGTGCCAGTAGTGTCGGGACAGTCAGCAATCAGCCCCAGCATTTT
- - TRBJ2-7 TRBV6-5 CASREGSGHEQYF TGTGCCAGCCGTGAGGGTAGCGGCCACGAGCAGTACTTC
- TRBD2 TRBJ2-5 TRBV9 CASRATSGSFSETQYF TGTGCCAGCAGGGCGACTAGCGGGAGTTTCAGCGAGACCCAGTACTTC
- TRBD2 TRBJ2-1 TRBV4-1 CASSQESKWSGRAGVEFF TGCGCCAGCAGCCAAGAGTCGAAGTGGAGCGGGAGGGCCGGAGTAGAGTTCTTC
- - TRBJ1-2 TRBV2 CASSEAQVRYYGYTF TGTGCCAGCAGTGAAGCGCAGGTCAGGTACTATGGCTACACCTTC
- TRBD1 TRBJ2-6 TRBV5-6 CASNFPTGGSSGANVLTF TGTGCCAGCAACTTCCCCACAGGGGGCAGCTCTGGGGCCAACGTCCTGACTTTC
once TRBD2 TRBJ2-2 TRBV4-3 CASSLLAGGAGELFF TGCGCCAGCAGCCTCCTAGCGGGAGGCGCCGGGGAGCTGTTTTTT
- - TRBJ2-7 TRBV10-3 CAISELGGQSSYEQYF TGTGCCATCAGTGAGTTGGGCGGGCAGAGCTCCTACGAGCAGTACTTC
once TRBD2 TRBJ2-1 TRBV2 CASASLAGAYNEQFF TGTGCCAGCGCGAGTCTAGCGGGAGCCTACAATGAGCAGTTCTTC